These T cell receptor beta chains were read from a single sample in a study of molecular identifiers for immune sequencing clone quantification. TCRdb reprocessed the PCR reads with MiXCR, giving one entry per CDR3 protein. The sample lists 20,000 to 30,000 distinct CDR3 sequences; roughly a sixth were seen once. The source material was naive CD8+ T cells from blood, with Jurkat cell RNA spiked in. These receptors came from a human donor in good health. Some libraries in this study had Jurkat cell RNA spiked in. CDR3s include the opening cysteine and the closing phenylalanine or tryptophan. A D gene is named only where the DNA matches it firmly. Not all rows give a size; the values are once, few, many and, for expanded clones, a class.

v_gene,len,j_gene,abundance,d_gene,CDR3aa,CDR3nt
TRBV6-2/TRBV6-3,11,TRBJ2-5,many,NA,CASSGGETQYF,TGTGCCAGCAGTGGCGGAGAGACCCAGTACTTC
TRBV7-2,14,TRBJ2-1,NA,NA,CASDGGLGLHEQFF,TGTGCCAGCGACGGTGGGCTGGGACTGCATGAGCAGTTCTTC
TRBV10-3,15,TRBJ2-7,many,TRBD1,CAISDSGTGVNEQYF,TGTGCCATCAGTGACAGCGGGACAGGGGTCAACGAGCAGTACTTC
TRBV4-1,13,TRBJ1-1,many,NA,CASSQRQSTEAFF,TGCGCCAGCAGCCAACGACAGAGTACTGAAGCTTTCTTT
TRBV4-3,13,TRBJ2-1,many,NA,CASSQDTGNEQFF,TGCGCCAGCAGCCAAGATACGGGCAATGAGCAGTTCTTC
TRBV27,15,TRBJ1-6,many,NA,CASSPGPRGSSPLHF,TGTGCCAGCAGTCCTGGACCGAGGGGATCTTCACCCCTCCACTTT
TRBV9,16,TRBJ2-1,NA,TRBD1,CASSPLGTGGYNEQFF,TGTGCCAGCAGCCCCCTTGGGACAGGGGGTTACAATGAGCAGTTCTTC
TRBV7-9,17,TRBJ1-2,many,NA,CASSPSPIDTANYGYTF,TGTGCCAGCAGCCCAAGTCCCATAGACACCGCTAACTATGGCTACACCTTC
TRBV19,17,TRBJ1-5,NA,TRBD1,CASTRRDSTYSNQPQHF,TGTGCCAGTACCAGGAGGGACAGTACTTATAGCAATCAGCCCCAGCATTTT
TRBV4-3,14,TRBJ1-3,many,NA,CASSHQGSGNTIYF,TGCGCCAGCAGCCATCAAGGCTCTGGAAACACCATATATTTT
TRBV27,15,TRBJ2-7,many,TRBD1,CASSLGTAKSYEQYF,TGTGCCAGCAGTCTGGGGACAGCTAAATCCTACGAGCAGTACTTC
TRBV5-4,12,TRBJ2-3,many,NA,CASSQFTDTQYF,TGTGCCAGCAGCCAATTCACAGATACGCAGTATTTT
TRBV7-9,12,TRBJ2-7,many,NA,CASSLGSMEQYF,TGTGCCAGCAGCTTAGGCAGTATGGAGCAGTACTTC
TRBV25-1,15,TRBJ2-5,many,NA,CASSEYQGRQETQYF,TGTGCCAGCAGTGAATACCAGGGGCGTCAAGAGACCCAGTACTTC
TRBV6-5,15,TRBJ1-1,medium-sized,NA,CASSYNTGPGTEAFF,TGTGCCAGCAGTTACAATACGGGGCCCGGCACTGAAGCTTTCTTT
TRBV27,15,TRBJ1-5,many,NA,CASSWGQADNQPQHF,TGTGCCAGCAGTTGGGGTCAGGCCGATAATCAGCCCCAGCATTTT
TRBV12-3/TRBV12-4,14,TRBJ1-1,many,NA,CASSSAGITLQAFF,TGTGCCAGCAGTTCGGCCGGGATTACTCTCCAAGCTTTCTTT
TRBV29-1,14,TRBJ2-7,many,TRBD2,CSVDSAGDSYEQYF,TGCAGCGTTGATTCAGCGGGGGACTCCTACGAGCAGTACTTC
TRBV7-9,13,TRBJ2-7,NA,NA,CASSVGGPYEQYF,TGTGCCAGCAGCGTAGGAGGTCCCTACGAGCAGTACTTC